This record looks at one T cell receptor (beta chain) sequence and its context. Its antigen is unknown. The three twin pairs were reared together, likely meeting the same infections. These data originate in a study of identical twins' blood T cells. Notes on the study in general: Shared environment remains a possible cause of twin similarity.

A previously described protocol, modified, built RNA-based TCR cDNA libraries. Per the original methods: Clonotypes per individual ranged from about 95,000 to nearly 550,000. TCRdb processed the 5' RACE reads anew with MiXCR; each CDR3 protein has one entry. The V and J calls here are based on TCRdb, not the publication. The repertoire holds a few hundred thousand distinct CDR3 sequences, with 28% as singletons. CDR3 length equals 15 residues. V dropped 2 bases and J dropped 6; count of bases not matched to a gene: 9. Germline assignment: CDR1 SGDLS and CDR2 YYNGEE. The rearrangement links TRBV9 to TRBJ1-2; 8 nucleotides line up with TRBD1. This TCR was recovered from a woman aged 18 to 55 in good health. The material sequenced was PBMCs. CDR3 protein: CASSVISDRGDGYTF. For the CDR3, the DNA is TGTGCCAGCAGCGTGATATCCGACAGGGGCGATGGCTACACCTTC.